Following are 18 T cell receptor beta chains from one sample sequenced in a study of shared clonotypes between healthy human individuals. The repertoire was sequenced with immunoSEQ multiplex PCR; TCRdb's copy has only in-frame clones and lacks some. The sample has about 650,000 clones; about 95% are singletons. CD45RO-negative, CCR7-selected cells formed the naive CD8 fraction, which excluded terminally differentiated effector memory CD45RA+ cells. What was sequenced was naive CD8+ T cells sorted from blood. The receptors derive from a woman in her twenties or thirties in good health.

About this clone itself: The same CDR3 arises from other DNA sequences in this sample as well. The chain couples TRBV5-1 to TRBJ2-7; 11 bases are shared with TRBD2. Germline CDR1 SGHRS, CDR2 YFSETQ. This CDR3 has 14 residues. The V segment lost 4 bases and the J segment 2 bases; nucleotides outside the gene matches: 2. CDR3 sequence reads: CASSPLAGAYEQYF. The CDR3 DNA reads as TGCGCCAGCAGCCCACTAGCGGGAGCCTACGAGCAGTACTTC. Together with reference TRBV5-1 and TRBJ2-7, the CDR3 gives the full variable domain: KAGVTQTPRYLIKTRGQQVTLSCSPISGHRSVSWYQQTPGQGLQFLFEYFSETQRNKGNFPGRFSGRQFSNSRSEMNVSTLELGDSALYLCASSPLAGAYEQYFGPGTRLTVT.

The genes are TRBV10-1 and TRBJ2-7; 7 bases are shared with TRBD2. With V trimmed by 3 bases and J by 0 bases, 8 bases remained unmatched. CDR1 and CDR2 from the germline V gene are WNHNN and SYGVQD (reference sequence). This CDR3 has 16 amino acids. CDR3 DNA sequence: TGCGCCAGCAGTGAAGCTAGCGGCCTCTTCTCCTACGAGCAGTACTTC. Amino acid sequence: CASSEASGLFSYEQYF.

Worth noting for this clone: The same CDR3 also results from other DNA sequences found in this sample. V usage is TRBV28 and J usage is TRBJ2-3; TRBD2 matches at 11 bases. The germline gives CDR1 MDHEN, CDR2 SYDVKM. The ends lost 2 bases at V and 3 bases at J; junction bases unmatched: 1. This CDR3 has 15 residues. CDR3: CASSLLAGGTDTQYF. In nucleotides, the CDR3 is TGTGCCAGCAGTTTACTAGCGGGAGGTACAGATACGCAGTATTTT.

The chain couples TRBV7-2 to TRBJ2-5; weak D call: TRBD1 (5 bases). The germline V gene has CDR1 SGHTA and CDR2 FQGNSA. Trimming cost V 1 base and J 4 bases, with 13 bases left between them. This CDR3 is 15 amino acids long. For the CDR3, the DNA is TGTGCCAGCAGCTTAGGGGGCCGCGCCGTAGAGACCCAGTACTTC. Translated, it gives CASSLGGRAVETQYF.

The chain is built from TRBV7-2 and TRBJ2-2, with a tentative D call TRBD2 (5 bases). V lost 4 bases and J lost 1, with 13 bases in between. The CDR3 extends over 16 amino acids. Germline CDR1 reads SGHTA; CDR2 reads FQGNSA. CDR3 loop: CASSYPGRENTGELFF. The CDR3 coding sequence is TGTGCCAGCAGCTACCCCGGACGGGAGAACACCGGGGAGCTGTTTTTT.

The chain has TRBV27 and TRBJ1-5; unclear D gene. Germline V gene data show CDR1 as MNHEY and CDR2 as SMNVEV (reference sequence). Trimming took 5 bases from V and 0 from J, leaving 8 bases between them. The CDR3 loop spans 14 amino acids. The CDR3 DNA follows: TGTGCCAGCAGTCACATTGGTAGCAATCAGCCCCAGCATTTT. Translating it yields CASSHIGSNQPQHF.

The chain combines TRBV4-2 with TRBJ2-7; D is uncertain. The V gene's germline CDR1 is LGHNA and CDR2 YNFKEQ. V lost 0 bases and J lost 2, with 8 bases in between. This CDR3 contains 14 residues. The CDR3 region is CASSQDGGPYEQYF. In nucleotides, the CDR3 is TGTGCCAGCAGCCAAGACGGCGGCCCCTACGAGCAGTACTTC.

CDR3: CASSQGQGGVDEQYF. CDR3 DNA: TGTGCCAGCAGTCAGGGACAGGGAGGGGTCGACGAGCAGTACTTC. The gene calls are TRBV28 and TRBJ2-7; TRBD1 aligns across 9 bases. Germline V gives CDR1 MDHEN, CDR2 SYDVKM. This CDR3 comprises 15 residues. The V segment lost 5 bases and the J segment 5 bases; nucleotides outside the gene matches: 10.

The chain uses TRBV19 and TRBJ1-2; 9 bases match TRBD1. V dropped 7 bases and J dropped 6; count of bases not matched to a gene: 6. The CDR3 runs 13 residues. CDR1 and CDR2 from the germline V gene are LNHDA and SQIVND (reference sequence). The CDR3 coding sequence is TGTGCCAGTAAGCCACGGGACAGGGATGGCTACACCTTC. The encoded protein is CASKPRDRDGYTF.

The CDR3 DNA reads as TGTGCCAGCAGTGCGCCGGGCTCCTACGAGCAGTACTTC. Its translation: CASSAPGSYEQYF. The V call is TRBV2, the J call TRBJ2-7; D not certain. Trimming removed 4 bases from V and 0 bases from J, with 7 bases in between. This CDR3 has 13 residues. Germline-derived CDR1 and CDR2 are SNHLY and FYNNEI.

The V call is TRBV7-8, the J call TRBJ2-5; D call uncertain. Trimming removed 3 bases at V and 7 bases at J, with 18 bases between. CDR1 and CDR2 from the germline V gene are SGHVS and FQNEAQ. The CDR3 is 15 residues long. CDR3 in DNA: TGTGCCAGCAGCTTTCGAAGGGAAGCTCGGTGGACCCAGTACTTC. As protein: CASSFRREARWTQYF.

This clone has a single count. This rearrangement joins TRBV5-1 to TRBJ2-7, with TRBD2 identical over 12 bases. CDR3 length: 16 amino acids. Trimming cost V 5 bases and J 4 bases; bases outside gene matches: 10. Germline V gene data show CDR1 as SGHRS and CDR2 as YFSETQ. DNA for the CDR3: TGCGCCAGCAGTCGAGCTAGCGGGGGGGCAGATTACGAGCAGTACTTC. As protein: CASSRASGGADYEQYF. Full variable domain (rest looked up from reference TRBV5-1 and TRBJ2-7): KAGVTQTPRYLIKTRGQQVTLSCSPISGHRSVSWYQQTPGQGLQFLFEYFSETQRNKGNFPGRFSGRQFSNSRSEMNVSTLELGDSALYLCASSRASGGADYEQYFGPGTRLTVT.

This clone was seen once. V is TRBV28 and J is TRBJ1-2; possibly TRBD1 for D (5 bases). Trimming took off 6 bases at V and 4 bases at J, with 12 bases between the two ends. Germline values: CDR1 MDHEN, CDR2 SYDVKM. The CDR3 is 13 residues long. For the CDR3, the DNA is TGTGCCAGCAGACTAGACAGATTCTATGGCTACACCTTC. Translating it yields CASRLDRFYGYTF.

The genes are TRBV5-4 and TRBJ1-1; D is uncertain. This CDR3 has 14 amino acids. V lost 1 base to trimming and J lost 1 base, with 8 bases between them. The germline gives CDR1 SGHNT, CDR2 YYREEE (reference sequence). CDR3 protein: CASSLWQENTEAFF. The CDR3 DNA reads TGTGCCAGCAGCTTGTGGCAGGAGAACACTGAAGCTTTCTTT.

This chain joins TRBV6-5 and TRBJ2-7, with 8 bases lining up with TRBD2. Germline V lookup: CDR1 MNHEY, CDR2 SVGAGI. This CDR3 has 14 residues. Trimming cost V 6 bases and J 2 bases; bases outside gene matches: 6. DNA of the CDR3: TGTGCCAGCAGATCCGGGAGGGGTCCCTACGAGCAGTACTTC. It specifies CASRSGRGPYEQYF.

This sequence joins TRBV5-6 and TRBJ2-2; either TRBD1 or TRBD2 may supply D (5 bases each). The CDR3 is 16 amino acids. V was pared by 3 bases and J by 0 bases, with 12 bases between. Germline lookup yields CDR1 SGHDT and CDR2 YYEEEE. In nucleotides, the CDR3 is TGTGCCAGCAGCTCAAGTGGGGGAACGAACACCGGGGAGCTGTTTTTT. Translating gives CASSSSGGTNTGELFF.

The chain has TRBV29-1 and TRBJ2-2; either TRBD1 or TRBD2 may supply D (6 bases each). The V and J ends lost 0 bases and 4 bases respectively, with 15 bases between them. The germline CDR1 and CDR2 sequences are SQVTM and ANQGSEA. CDR3 size: 16 residues. The CDR3 loop is CSVEDQWGRGTGELFF. CDR3 DNA sequence: TGCAGCGTTGAAGATCAGTGGGGGCGGGGCACCGGGGAGCTGTTTTTT.

V and J are TRBV7-9 and TRBJ2-1; 15 nucleotides line up with TRBD2. From germline, CDR1 is SEHNR and CDR2 FQNEAQ (reference sequence). Germline trimming cut 4 bases from V and 5 bases from J; bases unmatched to any gene: 3. The CDR3 loop spans 16 amino acids. The CDR3 spells CASSWTSGRVHNEQFF. CDR3 bases: TGTGCCAGCAGCTGGACTAGCGGGAGGGTCCACAATGAGCAGTTCTTC.